These 22 T cell receptor beta chains were sequenced from one sample in a study of CD8 T cells in ankylosing spondylitis. TCRdb used MiXCR to reprocess the 5' RACE reads, holding one entry per CDR3 protein. The sample shows about 260,000 distinct CDR3 sequences, 20% to 30% of them seen only once. Input material: blood, either unsorted or a sorted T cell fraction (not recorded which). All receptors come from a male donor with ankylosing spondylitis or in good health (not recorded which).

The chain uses TRBV20-1 and TRBJ2-5; D tentatively reads TRBD1 or TRBD2 (5 bases each). Trimming stripped 4 bases from V and 5 bases from J, with 14 bases between. CDR3 length: 13 amino acids. Germline loops: CDR1 DFQATT, CDR2 SNEGSKA (reference sequence). CDR3 in DNA: TGCAGTGCTATAGAGGGGCTGGGGGAGACCCAGTACTTC. Protein product: CSAIEGLGETQYF.

The V call is TRBV15, the J call TRBJ2-1; D is ambiguous. This CDR3 is built from 12 residues. V lost 0 bases, J lost 10 bases, and 7 bases lay in between. Looked up from germline, CDR1 is LNHNV and CDR2 is YYDKDF (reference sequence). The DNA for the CDR3 is TGTGCCACCAGCAGAGATTTGGGGGAGCAGTTCTTC. It is translated as CATSRDLGEQFF.

This sequence joins TRBV5-1 and TRBJ2-1; tentative D call: TRBD2 (5 bases). V lost 4 bases to trimming and J lost 4 bases, with 9 bases between them. Germline assignment: CDR1 SGHRS and CDR2 YFSETQ. This CDR3 is 13 amino acids long. The CDR3 bases are TGCGCCAGCAGCCGGGAACTTTACAATGAGCAGTTCTTC. This encodes CASSRELYNEQFF.

The chain uses TRBV12-3 or TRBV12-4 and TRBJ2-7, with 13 bases matching TRBD2. The CDR3 contains 15 residues. J lost 5 bases, V lost 5 bases, and 6 bases had no gene match. CDR3 bases: TGTGCCAGCAGTGGATCCGGGACTAGCGGGGACGAGCAGTACTTC. Its protein product is CASSGSGTSGDEQYF.

This clonotype was observed a handful of times. This sequence joins TRBV12-3 or TRBV12-4 and TRBJ2-7; TRBD1 aligns across 8 bases. The CDR3 has 15 amino acids. The trim removed 2 bases at V and 7 bases at J, leaving 10 bases unmatched. The CDR3 DNA is TGTGCCAGCAGTTTAAGGACAGGGACCGCCCTGGAGCAGTACTTC. This gives the protein CASSLRTGTALEQYF.

The J gene is TRBJ2-3, the V gene TRBV7-2; D perhaps matches TRBD1 (7 bases). This CDR3 contains 14 residues. Trimming took off 10 bases at V and 4 bases at J, with 18 bases between the two ends. Germline assignment: CDR1 SGHTA and CDR2 FQGNSA. The CDR3 region has the DNA TGTGCCACCCGGAGGGGGCGGGGTTCAGATACGCAGTATTTT. Translated: CATRRGRGSDTQYF.

The sample holds many counts of this clonotype. This chain joins TRBV11-2 and TRBJ2-6; 7 bases are a match to TRBD2. The length of the CDR3 is 17 residues. The J segment lost 0 bases and the V segment lost 3 bases, leaving 5 bases of the junction unmatched. In germline, CDR1 is SGHAT, CDR2 FQNNGV. The CDR3 DNA follows: TGTGCCAGCAGCTTCGGACTAGTAAGCTCTGGGGCCAACGTCCTGACTTTC. It specifies CASSFGLVSSGANVLTF.

This clonotype has just a few counts. The chain links TRBV7-2 to TRBJ2-5; D is possibly TRBD1 (6 bases). The CDR3 is made up of 15 amino acids. Germline values: CDR1 SGHTA, CDR2 FQGNSA. V shed 1 base and J shed 7 bases, with 16 bases lying between them. The chain's CDR3 is CASSLGGWGLGTQYF. Here the CDR3 DNA reads TGTGCCAGCAGCTTAGGTGGATGGGGGCTGGGGACCCAGTACTTC.

This clonotype was seen many times. The gene calls are TRBV20-1 and TRBJ2-3, with 7 bases matching TRBD1. The CDR3 covers 13 residues. V lost 8 bases and J lost 8; bases outside the gene matches: 13. Germline V gene sequence: CDR1 DFQATT, CDR2 SNEGSKA (reference sequence). The CDR3 reads CSPAGLAGGTQYF. CDR3 sequence (DNA): TGCAGTCCCGCCGGGCTAGCAGGGGGTACGCAGTATTTT.

This clonotype was seen many times. The rearrangement links TRBV4-1 to TRBJ2-3; the match to TRBD2 covers 13 bases. There are 17 residues in the CDR3. Germline V CDR1 and CDR2: MGHRA, YSYEKL. Unmatched junction bases numbered 5, after V lost 3 bases and J lost 2 bases. CDR3: CASSHPGLAGNTDTQYF. The CDR3 nucleotides read TGCGCCAGCAGCCATCCGGGACTAGCGGGGAACACAGATACGCAGTATTTT.

This clonotype was counted at least ten times. The rearrangement joins TRBV29-1 to TRBJ2-3; TRBD1 is a possible D gene (6 bases). Germline CDR1 and CDR2: SQVTM and ANQGSEA. The V end was cut by 6 bases, the J end by 0 bases, with 16 bases between. The CDR3 extends over 15 amino acids. The CDR3 coding sequence is TGCAGCGTCGCCGGTCGTACAGGGAGCACAGATACGCAGTATTTT. This sequence encodes CSVAGRTGSTDTQYF.

The chain employs TRBV25-1 and TRBJ2-2; a weak D match, TRBD2 (6 bases). This CDR3 is built from 16 residues. Looked up from germline, CDR1 is MGHDK and CDR2 is SYGVNS. V was pared by 2 bases and J by 4 bases, with 14 bases between. CDR3 sequence (DNA): TGTGCCAGCAGTGAACTGGGCGGGAAGGGCACCGGGGAGCTGTTTTTT. The encoded protein is CASSELGGKGTGELFF.

There are a few counts of this clonotype. The chain uses TRBV29-1 and TRBJ2-7, with D perhaps assigned TRBD1 or TRBD2 (5 bases each). This CDR3 comprises 12 residues. V lost 4 bases and J lost 3, with 10 bases in between. From germline, CDR1 is SQVTM and CDR2 ANQGSEA. CDR3 nucleotides: TGCAGCGTTGCCGGGGACCACTACGAGCAGTACTTC. It yields the protein CSVAGDHYEQYF.

In this sample, this clonotype turned up many times. The chain uses TRBV24-1 and TRBJ2-2, with TRBD2 as a possible D gene (6 bases). Germline CDR1 is KGHDR and CDR2 is SFDVKD. The CDR3 covers 18 residues. V gave up 12 bases and J gave up 0 bases, with 25 bases separating them. CDR3 sequence reads: CAAGTPSGGFANTGELFF. In DNA, the CDR3 is TGTGCCGCCGGAACGCCCAGTGGGGGGTTCGCGAACACCGGGGAGCTGTTTTTT.

This clonotype turned up a few times. CDR3 amino acids: CASSSGRYYEQYF. As DNA, the CDR3 is TGTGCCAGCAGTTCGGGCAGGTATTACGAGCAGTACTTC. The chain combines TRBV12-3 or TRBV12-4 with TRBJ2-7; D unclear. The CDR3 runs 13 residues. V was shortened by 4 bases and J by 4 bases, with 11 bases between the two germline ends.

V is TRBV9 and J is TRBJ2-5; 7 bases agree with TRBD1. This CDR3 has 15 amino acids. From germline, CDR1 is SGDLS and CDR2 YYNGEE. Trimming took 3 bases from V and 0 from J; bases not matched to a gene: 5. DNA of the CDR3: TGTGCCAGCAGCGACGACAGGGTTGACCAAGAGACCCAGTACTTC. It encodes CASSDDRVDQETQYF.

The chain combines TRBV15 with TRBJ2-7, with a tentative D call TRBD1 (6 bases). CDR3 length equals 15 residues. V shed 0 bases and J shed 6 bases, with 15 bases lying between them. Per germline, CDR1 LNHNV and CDR2 YYDKDF (reference sequence). The CDR3 here is CATSRDRGNRVEQYF. CDR3 bases: TGTGCCACCAGCAGAGACAGGGGAAATAGAGTCGAGCAGTACTTC.

The rearrangement uses TRBV15 and TRBJ2-5; the D gene is possibly TRBD1 (5 bases). The germline V gene encodes CDR1 LNHNV and CDR2 YYDKDF (reference sequence). The CDR3 runs to 14 residues. V dropped 3 bases and J dropped 5 bases, with 13 bases sitting between them. CDR3: CATSRDNGQETQYF. The DNA of the CDR3 is TGTGCCACCAGCAGGGACAACGGCCAGGAGACCCAGTACTTC.

V gene TRBV20-1 combines with J gene TRBJ2-7, with D possibly being TRBD1 (7 bases). CDR3 size: 13 residues. V was pared by 6 bases and J by 6 bases, with 18 bases between. The germline CDR1 and CDR2 sequences are DFQATT and SNEGSKA (reference sequence). CDR3 sequence: CSAAGQSSGEQYF. The DNA of the CDR3 is TGCAGTGCGGCGGGACAGTCGTCCGGCGAGCAGTACTTC.

This clonotype was counted ten times or more. The chain is built from TRBV20-1 and TRBJ2-1; TRBD2 matches 10 bases. Germline V lookup: CDR1 DFQATT, CDR2 SNEGSKA (reference sequence). V shed 0 bases and J 4 bases; nucleotides not matched to a gene: 3. The CDR3 loop spans 15 amino acids. The CDR3 DNA reads TGCAGTGCTAGAGATAGCGGGGGGAGATACAATGAGCAGTTCTTC. Its protein is CSARDSGGRYNEQFF.

The chain recombines TRBV20-1 with TRBJ2-3, with D possibly called TRBD1 or TRBD2 (5 bases each). The CDR3 covers 17 residues. The germline gives CDR1 DFQATT, CDR2 SNEGSKA (reference sequence). V lost 3 bases and J 6 bases, leaving 25 bases between the germline ends. The CDR3 loop is CSASPATGTTKADTQYF. In DNA form, the CDR3 reads TGCAGTGCTAGTCCCGCAACCGGGACCACTAAGGCCGATACGCAGTATTTT.

The chain recombines TRBV5-1 with TRBJ2-7; perhaps D is TRBD1 or TRBD2 (6 bases each). The CDR3 is made up of 13 amino acids. Germline V lookup: CDR1 SGHRS, CDR2 YFSETQ. With 5 bases removed from V and 3 bases from J, the gap between germline ends came to 12 bases. The CDR3: CASRWGAHYEQYF. CDR3 in DNA: TGCGCCAGCAGATGGGGGGCCCACTACGAGCAGTACTTC.